Listed here are 8 T cell receptor beta chains from one sample, sequenced in a study of radiotherapy plus CTLA-4 blockade in lung cancer. The data were produced by immunoSEQ multiplex PCR, yet TCRdb's version contains in-frame clones alone and is incomplete. The table shows nearly 95,000 clones, with roughly 80% occurring only once. The sample was peripheral blood, taken from a patient treated with radiotherapy plus ipilimumab. The receptors were sampled from a human donor with non-small cell lung cancer that progressed on radiotherapy plus ipilimumab.

The V call is TRBV5-1, the J call TRBJ2-5; 13 positions match TRBD2. The CDR3 runs to 15 residues. J gave up 7 bases and V 4 bases, and 7 bases lay outside the gene matches. The germline CDR1 and CDR2 sequences are SGHRS and YFSETQ. The CDR3 DNA reads as TGCGCCAGCAGCCCGGGACTAGCGGGAACATGGACCCAGTACTTC. Protein: CASSPGLAGTWTQYF.

This chain joins TRBV5-1 and TRBJ2-6; weak D call: TRBD2 (7 bases). This CDR3 is built from 21 residues. CDR1 SGHRS and CDR2 YFSETQ come from the germline V gene. V was clipped by 2 bases and J by 0 bases, with 24 bases between them. The CDR3 DNA reads as TGCGCCAGCAGCTTACGCCCCCCCGGGGGGCAAACTCTCTCTGGGGCCAACGTCCTGACTTTC. This gives the protein CASSLRPPGGQTLSGANVLTF.

The V and J genes are TRBV28 and TRBJ1-1; no clear D. The V and J ends lost 5 bases and 4 bases respectively, with 11 bases between them. Germline V gene lookup returns CDR1 MDHEN and CDR2 SYDVKM. This CDR3 has 13 residues. As DNA, the CDR3 is TGTGCCAGCAGTCGCAGTAGGTTCACTGAAGCTTTCTTT. Translated, it gives CASSRSRFTEAFF.

V and J are TRBV30 and TRBJ1-1; D call uncertain. Deletions cut 3 bases from V and 1 base from J, with 3 bases between. The CDR3 contains 11 residues. Germline CDR1 is GTSNPN and CDR2 is SVGIG (reference sequence). CDR3 nucleotides: TGTGCCTGGAGGCAGAACACTGAAGCTTTCTTT. Protein: CAWRQNTEAFF.

The genes are TRBV13 and TRBJ2-5, with 11 bases fitting TRBD2. CDR3 length equals 13 residues. Germline V gene sequence: CDR1 PRHDT, CDR2 FYEKMQ (reference sequence). With V trimmed by 5 bases and J by 7 bases, 3 bases remained unmatched. The CDR3 coding sequence is TGTGCCAGCAGCATAGCGGGGGGGACGACCCAGTACTTC. Translating it yields CASSIAGGTTQYF.

This clone was detected only once. The chain links TRBV19 to TRBJ2-5, with D possibly TRBD2 on 6 matching bases. This CDR3 has 15 residues. With 4 bases removed from V and 4 bases from J, the gap between germline ends came to 16 bases. The V gene's germline CDR1 is LNHDA and CDR2 SQIVND (reference sequence). The CDR3 DNA reads TGTGCCAGTAGTACCCTTGGGGGGAGCGGAGAGACCCAGTACTTC. Translated: CASSTLGGSGETQYF.

In its sample, this clone was seen once. In DNA form, the CDR3 reads TGTGCCAGCAGCCGGGGACTAGCCTACGAGCAGTACTTC. Translated: CASSRGLAYEQYF. The chain combines TRBV7-8 with TRBJ2-7; 8 bases are shared with TRBD2. This CDR3 contains 13 residues. CDR1 is SGHVS and CDR2 is FQNEAQ in the germline V gene. V trimming: 5 bases; J trimming: 2 bases; junction bases outside the gene matches: 2.

The J gene is TRBJ2-2, the V gene TRBV10-3, with 8 bases matching TRBD1. CDR1 and CDR2 (germline): ENHRY, SYGVKD. Trimming at V came to 0 bases and at J to 7 bases, leaving 4 bases not matched to a gene. CDR3 length: 15 amino acids. For the CDR3, the DNA is TGTGCCATCAGTGAGTCCTGGACAGGGATCGGGGAGCTGTTTTTT. Translated: CAISESWTGIGELFF.